This T cell receptor beta chain was profiled in a study of cytomegalovirus exposure and HLA in healthy donors. 13 Jbeta primers and 60 Vbeta primers were used for the PCR. Sequenced by immunoSEQ multiplex PCR; TCRdb stores in-frame clones only, minus some. The sample carries about 140,000 clones, more than 60% recorded once. The origin of this receptor is a female donor in good health and CMV-seronegative. Sequences were obtained from PBMCs.

The CDR3 spells CASSTSGQGNNEQFF. The DNA for the CDR3 is TGTGCCAGTAGTACCTCGGGACAGGGGAACAATGAGCAGTTCTTC. This chain uses TRBV19 with TRBJ2-1, with 10 bases that match TRBD1. The CDR3 is made up of 15 amino acids. V was pared by 4 bases and J by 5 bases, with 5 bases of the junction left unmatched. The V gene's germline CDR1 is LNHDA and CDR2 SQIVND (reference sequence).